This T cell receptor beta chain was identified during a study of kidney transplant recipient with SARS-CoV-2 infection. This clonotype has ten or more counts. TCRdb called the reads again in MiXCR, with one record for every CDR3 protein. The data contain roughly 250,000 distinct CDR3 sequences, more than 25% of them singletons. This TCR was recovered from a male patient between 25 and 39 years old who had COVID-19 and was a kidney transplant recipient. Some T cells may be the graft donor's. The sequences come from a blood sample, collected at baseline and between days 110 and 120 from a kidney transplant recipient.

The CDR3 here is CASSLTGSVLTF. Here the CDR3 DNA reads TGTGCCAGCAGTTTAACCGGTTCCGTCCTGACTTTC. The chain recombines TRBV12-3 or TRBV12-4 with TRBJ2-6; no clear D. The V and J ends lost 2 bases and 12 bases respectively, with 8 bases between them. This CDR3 has 12 residues.